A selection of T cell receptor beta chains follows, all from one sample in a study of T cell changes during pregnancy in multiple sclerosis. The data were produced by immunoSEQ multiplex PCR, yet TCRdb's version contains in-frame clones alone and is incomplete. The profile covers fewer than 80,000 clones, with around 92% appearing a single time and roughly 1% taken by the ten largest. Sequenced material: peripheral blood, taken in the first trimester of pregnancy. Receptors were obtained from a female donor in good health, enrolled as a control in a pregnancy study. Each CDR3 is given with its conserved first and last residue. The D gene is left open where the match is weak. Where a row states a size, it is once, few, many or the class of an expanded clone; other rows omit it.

CASSQVSYEQYF TGTGCCAGCAGTCAGGTCTCCTACGAGCAGTACTTC TRBV11-3 . . TRBJ2-7
CAIGFKREGPSGANVLTF TGTGCCATCGGGTTTAAGCGGGAGGGCCCCTCTGGGGCCAACGTCCTGACTTTC TRBV10-3 TRBD2 . TRBJ2-6
CAWSSGGDNEKLFF TGTGCCTGGAGTTCCGGGGGGGACAATGAAAAACTGTTTTTT TRBV30 . . TRBJ1-4
CASSLRGHPDATNEKLFF TGTGCCAGCAGTTTAAGGGGTCACCCCGACGCAACTAATGAAAAACTGTTTTTT TRBV27 . . TRBJ1-4
CASSQEWQGGGTRGTGELFF TGCGCCAGCAGCCAAGAGTGGCAGGGGGGCGGAACGAGAGGAACCGGGGAGCTGTTTTTT TRBV4-1 . . TRBJ2-2
CASSSSGGANTEAFF TGTGCCAGCAGCTCATCGGGAGGTGCGAACACTGAAGCTTTCTTT TRBV7-2 . . TRBJ1-1
CASSPRQGGHEQYF TGTGCCAGCAGCCCCCGACAGGGGGGCCACGAGCAGTACTTC TRBV7-8 TRBD1 . TRBJ2-7
CASSFGTGTGNGNSPLHF TGCGCCAGCAGCTTCGGGACCGGGACAGGGAATGGGAATTCACCCCTCCACTTT TRBV5-1 TRBD1 . TRBJ1-6
CASSTPATGTAKRAFF TGTGCCAGCAGTACACCCGCGACAGGGACAGCCAAACGGGCTTTCTTT TRBV28 TRBD1 . TRBJ1-1
CASSQRGGTSNEQFF TGTGCCAGCAGTCAGCGGGGAGGTACTAGCAATGAGCAGTTCTTC TRBV6-5 TRBD2 . TRBJ2-1
CASSLWGSTDTQYF TGTGCCAGCAGCCTCTGGGGCAGCACAGATACGCAGTATTTT TRBV11-2 . . TRBJ2-3
CASSLSTVNTEAFF TGTGCCAGCAGCTTAAGCACGGTGAACACTGAAGCTTTCTTT TRBV7-2 . . TRBJ1-1
CASSRPQTSGSYEQYF TGTGCCAGCAGCCGGCCCCAAACTAGCGGGAGCTACGAGCAGTACTTC TRBV7-2 TRBD2 . TRBJ2-7
CASSVVSSGRASNEQFF TGTGCCAGCAGCGTAGTTTCTAGCGGGAGGGCGAGCAATGAGCAGTTCTTC TRBV9 TRBD2 . TRBJ2-1
CASTPEDRGMNTEAFF TGTGCCAGCACGCCGGAGGACAGGGGCATGAACACTGAAGCTTTCTTT TRBV9 TRBD1 . TRBJ1-1
CASSQKGGYSPLHF TGCGCCAGCAGCCAAAAAGGGGGCTATTCACCCCTCCACTTT TRBV4-3 TRBD1 . TRBJ1-6
CAIRATGEGSSGNTIYF TGTGCCATCCGCGCGACAGGGGAGGGGAGCTCTGGAAACACCATATATTTT TRBV10-3 TRBD1 . TRBJ1-3
CASSPRGGGGPLADTQYF TGTGCCAGCAGCCCTAGGGGGGGCGGCGGCCCTCTGGCAGATACGCAGTATTTT TRBV7-8 . . TRBJ2-3
CASSTGSRAYEQYF TGTGCCAGCAGCACAGGGAGTCGAGCCTACGAGCAGTACTTC TRBV7-2 . . TRBJ2-7
CASYKAGAQETQYF TGTGCCAGCTACAAAGCGGGGGCACAAGAGACCCAGTACTTC TRBV2 TRBD2 . TRBJ2-5
CASSGGMDDSEAFF TGTGCCAGCAGCGGCGGGATGGATGACAGTGAAGCTTTCTTT TRBV7-9 . few TRBJ1-1
CASSKAYRNYGYTF TGTGCCAGCAGCAAAGCTTATCGGAACTATGGCTACACCTTC TRBV21-1 . once TRBJ1-2
CASSSSGTGNYGYTF TGTGCCAGCAGTTCTTCCGGGACAGGCAACTATGGCTACACCTTC TRBV27 TRBD1 . TRBJ1-2
CASSELSPSYEQYF TGTGCCAGCAGTGAACTTAGTCCGTCCTACGAGCAGTACTTC TRBV6-1 . . TRBJ2-7
CASSVTGQGPRETQYF TGCGCCAGCAGCGTGACGGGACAGGGGCCTCGGGAGACCCAGTACTTC TRBV5-1 TRBD1 . TRBJ2-5
CASSAGTGLNYGYTF TGTGCCAGCAGTGCGGGGACAGGGCTAAACTATGGCTACACCTTC TRBV27 TRBD1 . TRBJ1-2
CASSVEARGLPHEQYF TGTGCCAGCAGCGTAGAGGCCAGGGGCCTCCCCCACGAGCAGTACTTC TRBV9 . . TRBJ2-7
CASSLSTGNEKLFF TGTGCCAGCAGCCTATCGACGGGGAATGAAAAACTGTTTTTT TRBV9 . . TRBJ1-4
CATSRDFGQGRYGYTF TGTGCCACCAGCAGAGATTTTGGACAGGGAAGGTATGGCTACACCTTC TRBV15 TRBD1 . TRBJ1-2
CASSRTGQNEKLFF TGTGCCAGCAGCCGGACAGGGCAGAATGAAAAACTGTTTTTT TRBV14 TRBD1 . TRBJ1-4
CASSSRTGGHNEQFF TGTGCCAGCAGCTCCCGGACAGGGGGACACAATGAGCAGTTCTTC TRBV7-2 TRBD1 . TRBJ2-1
CASSLAPSTDTQYF TGTGCCAGCAGCTTAGCTCCTAGCACAGATACGCAGTATTTT TRBV11-3 . . TRBJ2-3
CASRSPGTVNEAFF TGCGCCAGCAGGTCACCAGGGACAGTCAATGAAGCTTTCTTT TRBV4-1 TRBD1 few TRBJ1-1
CASRRQGDNYGYTF TGCGCCAGCAGACGACAGGGGGATAACTATGGCTACACCTTC TRBV5-1 TRBD1 . TRBJ1-2
CAWSVVRGPNEKLFF TGTGCCTGGAGTGTCGTTAGGGGCCCTAATGAAAAACTGTTTTTT TRBV30 . once TRBJ1-4
CASSVAAGGATDTQYF TGTGCCAGCAGCGTAGCTGCCGGGGGAGCCACAGATACGCAGTATTTT TRBV9 . . TRBJ2-3
CASSTGQVEEQYF TGTGCCAGCAGCACGGGACAGGTGGAAGAGCAGTACTTC TRBV13 TRBD1 . TRBJ2-7
CASSLGGLGTEAFF TGTGCCAGCAGCTTAGGGGGGCTTGGGACTGAAGCTTTCTTT TRBV7-2 . . TRBJ1-1
CASSVGTSGRTDTQYF TGTGCCAGCAGCGTAGGGACTAGCGGGAGGACAGATACGCAGTATTTT TRBV11-3 TRBD2 . TRBJ2-3
CASSFGDRDTDTQYF TGCGCCAGCAGCTTTGGGGACAGGGATACAGATACGCAGTATTTT TRBV5-1 TRBD1 few TRBJ2-3
CASSFPGLAEQETQYF TGTGCCAGCAGCTTTCCGGGACTAGCGGAGCAAGAGACCCAGTACTTC TRBV5-5 TRBD2 . TRBJ2-5
CASNSPGQPNTEAFF TGTGCCAGCAACTCTCCGGGACAGCCTAATACTGAAGCTTTCTTT TRBV5-6 TRBD1 . TRBJ1-1
CASSTFPGLAGVPPETQYF TGTGCCAGCAGCACCTTCCCAGGACTAGCGGGAGTCCCACCAGAGACCCAGTACTTC TRBV11-2 TRBD2 . TRBJ2-5
CASSRNYGYTF TGTGCCAGCAGCCGTAACTATGGCTACACCTTC TRBV7-2 . . TRBJ1-2
CASSSRDRGREQYF TGTGCCAGTAGTTCCCGGGACAGGGGGCGAGAGCAGTACTTC TRBV19 TRBD1 . TRBJ2-7
CASTPSATNYGYTF TGTGCCAGCACCCCCAGCGCAACTAACTATGGCTACACCTTC TRBV7-9 . . TRBJ1-2
CASSLNREGYGYTF TGTGCCAGCAGCTTAAACAGGGAGGGCTATGGCTACACCTTC TRBV7-2 . . TRBJ1-2
CASTPDRLTDTQYF TGCGCCAGCACCCCCGACAGACTCACAGATACGCAGTATTTT TRBV5-1 . . TRBJ2-3
CASSFRGSLYNSPLHF TGTGCCAGCAGCTTTCGTGGCTCCTTATATAATTCACCCCTCCACTTT TRBV5-6 . once TRBJ1-6
CASSRGDYGYTF TGTGCCAGCAGTAGGGGTGACTATGGCTACACCTTC TRBV6-5 . . TRBJ1-2
CATRQGALPEAFF TGTGCCACCCGACAGGGGGCTTTGCCTGAAGCTTTCTTT TRBV7-9 TRBD1 . TRBJ1-1
CASSPREGGNTEAFF TGCGCCAGCAGCCCTCGGGAGGGAGGGAACACTGAAGCTTTCTTT TRBV5-1 . . TRBJ1-1
CASSERGTNSPLHF TGTGCCAGCAGTGAAAGGGGGACTAACTCACCCCTCCACTTT TRBV6-1 . . TRBJ1-6